The rows below give T cell receptor beta chains drawn from one sample of a study of blood T cells in healthy people across ages. Each CDR3 protein is one row after TCRdb ran MiXCR on the 5' RACE reads. The sample holds around 710,000 distinct CDR3 sequences, around 40% seen once. The specimen was blood. All receptors come from an older woman in good health. The conserved cysteine and the conserved F or W are not part of the CDR3 here.

v_gene	len	j_gene	CDR3aa
TRBV7-6	12	TRBJ2-3	ASTAGARPDTQY
TRBV3-1	14	TRBJ1-2	ASSQDRGRGPYGYT
TRBV7-2	11	TRBJ1-2	ASSSRGLDGYT
TRBV14	16	TRBJ2-2	ASSQGWGDRVVTGELF
TRBV5-5	12	TRBJ1-2	ASDLGQGIGGYT
TRBV2	11	TRBJ2-1	ASSGTQGNEQF
TRBV20-1	8	TRBJ2-5	SARDYWQY
TRBV2	10	TRBJ2-1	ASRDSFNEQF
TRBV5-1	14	TRBJ2-1	ASSLEVGSLYNEQF
TRBV5-1	14	TRBJ2-1	ASSLRLAGGNNEQF
TRBV20-1	14	TRBJ1-1	SARAVRGTPNTEAF
TRBV24-1	14	TRBJ2-7	ATSGGAGVAYNEQY
TRBV3-1	12	TRBJ2-7	ASSQEGLGVEQY
TRBV20-1	14	TRBJ2-1	SGWGLAGSSYNEQF
TRBV12-3/TRBV12-4	16	TRBJ2-3	ASSFSSGDALTTDTQY
TRBV7-9	13	TRBJ1-4	ASSSRDARNEKLF
TRBV29-1	10	TRBJ2-1	SVVWDLNEQF
TRBV7-2	13	TRBJ2-6	ASSLSASGANVLT
TRBV27	14	TRBJ2-5	ASSLLTQGPRETQY
TRBV10-3	13	TRBJ1-1	ATIHEGTGRPEAF
TRBV28	12	TRBJ2-5	ASSLAGGWNEQY
TRBV20-1	11	TRBJ2-7	SARDRESGEQY
TRBV4-2	12	NA	ASSSGEVLNEQY
TRBV28	9	TRBJ2-7	ASRLSYEQY
TRBV9	12	TRBJ1-2	AGSVVGTQYGYT
TRBV11-2	12	NA	ASSRVLGSHEQY
TRBV11-1	12	TRBJ1-2	ASSKQGSNYGYT
TRBV5-1	12	TRBJ2-5	ASSLGGDGETQY